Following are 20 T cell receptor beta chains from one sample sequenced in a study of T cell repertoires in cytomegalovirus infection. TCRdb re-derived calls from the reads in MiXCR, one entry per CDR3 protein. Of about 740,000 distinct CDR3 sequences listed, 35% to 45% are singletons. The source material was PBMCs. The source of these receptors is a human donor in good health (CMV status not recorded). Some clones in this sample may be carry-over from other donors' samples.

CDR3 nucleotide sequence: TGCGCCAGCAGCCAAGATGGGCAGAACTATCAGCCCCAGCATTTT. Its protein product is CASSQDGQNYQPQHF. The V and J genes are TRBV4-1 and TRBJ1-5; D remains unclear. Germline V gene sequence: CDR1 MGHRA, CDR2 YSYEKL. The CDR3 covers 15 residues. The V gene lost 0 bases and the J gene lost 5 bases, with 11 bases spanning the gap.

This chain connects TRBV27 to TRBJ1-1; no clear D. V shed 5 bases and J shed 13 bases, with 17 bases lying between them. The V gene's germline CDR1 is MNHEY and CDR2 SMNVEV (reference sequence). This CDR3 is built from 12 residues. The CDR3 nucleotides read TGTGCCAGCAGTAGTTCGGGAGGGTTGGGTTTCTTT. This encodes CASSSSGGLGFF.

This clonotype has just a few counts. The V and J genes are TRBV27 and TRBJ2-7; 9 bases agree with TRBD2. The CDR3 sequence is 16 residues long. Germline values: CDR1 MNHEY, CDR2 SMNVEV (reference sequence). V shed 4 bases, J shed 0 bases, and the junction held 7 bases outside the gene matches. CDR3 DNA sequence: TGTGCCAGCAGTTCCCATGTAGCGGGAGTCTCCTACGAGCAGTACTTC. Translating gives CASSSHVAGVSYEQYF.

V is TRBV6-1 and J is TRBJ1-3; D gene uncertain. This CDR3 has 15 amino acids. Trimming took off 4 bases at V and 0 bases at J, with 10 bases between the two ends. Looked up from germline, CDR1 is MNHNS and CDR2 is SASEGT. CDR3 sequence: CASSGGRHSGNTIYF. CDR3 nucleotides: TGTGCCAGCAGTGGTGGCCGTCACTCTGGAAACACCATATATTTT.

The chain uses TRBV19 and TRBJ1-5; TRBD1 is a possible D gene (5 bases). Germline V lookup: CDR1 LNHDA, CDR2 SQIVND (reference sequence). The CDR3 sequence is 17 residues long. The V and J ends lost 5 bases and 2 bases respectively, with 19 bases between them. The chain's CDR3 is CASSFSRGVPGNQPQHF. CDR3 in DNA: TGTGCCAGTAGTTTCAGCCGGGGGGTTCCCGGCAATCAGCCCCAGCATTTT. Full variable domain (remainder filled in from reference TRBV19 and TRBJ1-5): DGGITQSPKYLFRKEGQNVTLSCEQNLNHDAMYWYRQDPGQGLRLIYYSQIVNDFQKGDIAEGYSVSREKKESFPLTVTSAQKNPTAFYLCASSFSRGVPGNQPQHFGDGTRLSIL.

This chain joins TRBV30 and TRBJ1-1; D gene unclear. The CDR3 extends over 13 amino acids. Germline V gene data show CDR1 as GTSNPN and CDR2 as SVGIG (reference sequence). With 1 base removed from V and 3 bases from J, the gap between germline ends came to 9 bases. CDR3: CAWSGGGDTEAFF. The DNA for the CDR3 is TGTGCCTGGAGTGGGGGAGGCGACACTGAAGCTTTCTTT.

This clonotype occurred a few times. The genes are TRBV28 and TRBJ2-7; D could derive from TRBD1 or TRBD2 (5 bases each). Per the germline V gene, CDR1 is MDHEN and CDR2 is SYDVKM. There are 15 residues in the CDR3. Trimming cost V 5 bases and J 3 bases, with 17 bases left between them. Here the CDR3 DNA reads TGTGCCAGCAGTGGGGGAGCATCCCAGGTCTACGAGCAGTACTTC. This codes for CASSGGASQVYEQYF.

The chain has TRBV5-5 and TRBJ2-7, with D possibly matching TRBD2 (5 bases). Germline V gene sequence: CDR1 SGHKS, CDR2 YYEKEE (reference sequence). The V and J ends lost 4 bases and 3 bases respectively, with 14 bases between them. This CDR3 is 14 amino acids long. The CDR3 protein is CASSPWAGLYEQYF. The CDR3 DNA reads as TGTGCCAGCAGCCCCTGGGCAGGACTCTACGAGCAGTACTTC.

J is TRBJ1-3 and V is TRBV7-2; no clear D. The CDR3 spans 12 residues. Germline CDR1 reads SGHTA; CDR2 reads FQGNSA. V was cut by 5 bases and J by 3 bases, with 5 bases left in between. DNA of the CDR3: TGTGCCAGCAGCCGAAGTGGAAACACCATATATTTT. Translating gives CASSRSGNTIYF. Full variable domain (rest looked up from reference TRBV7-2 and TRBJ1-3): GAGVSQSPSNKVTEKGKDVELRCDPISGHTALYWYRQSLGQGLEFLIYFQGNSAPDKSGLPSDRFSAERTGGSVSTLTIQRTQQEDSAVYLCASSRSGNTIYFGEGSWLTVV.

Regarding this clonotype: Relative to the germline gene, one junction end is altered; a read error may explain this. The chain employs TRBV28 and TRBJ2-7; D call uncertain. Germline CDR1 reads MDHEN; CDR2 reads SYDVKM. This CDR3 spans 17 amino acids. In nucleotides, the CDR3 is TGTGCCCGCAGTTTTCCGGAACCGGCTAGAACCGCCTACGAGCAGTACTTC. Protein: CARSFPEPARTAYEQYF. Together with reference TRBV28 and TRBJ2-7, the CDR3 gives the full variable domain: DVKVTQSSRYLVKRTGEKVFLECVQDMDHENMFWYRQDPGLGLRLIYFSYDVKMKEKGDIPEGYSVSREKKERFSLILESASTNQTSMYLCARSFPEPARTAYEQYFGPGTRLTVT.

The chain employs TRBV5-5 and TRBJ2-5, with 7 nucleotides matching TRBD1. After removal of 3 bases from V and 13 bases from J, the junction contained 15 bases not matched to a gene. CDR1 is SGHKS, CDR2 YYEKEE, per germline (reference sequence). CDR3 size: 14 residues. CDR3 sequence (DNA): TGTGCCAGCAGCTCTGACCCCGGACAGGTTCGGAGGTACTTC. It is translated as CASSSDPGQVRRYF.

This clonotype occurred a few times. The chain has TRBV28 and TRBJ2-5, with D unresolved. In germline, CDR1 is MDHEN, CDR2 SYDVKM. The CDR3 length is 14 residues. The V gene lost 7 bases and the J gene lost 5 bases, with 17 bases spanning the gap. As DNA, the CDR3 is TGTGCCAGCACCTTCGTGGGTAATCGGGAGACCCAGTACTTC. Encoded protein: CASTFVGNRETQYF. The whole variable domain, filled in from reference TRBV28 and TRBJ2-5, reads DVKVTQSSRYLVKRTGEKVFLECVQDMDHENMFWYRQDPGLGLRLIYFSYDVKMKEKGDIPEGYSVSREKKERFSLILESASTNQTSMYLCASTFVGNRETQYFGPGTRLLVL.

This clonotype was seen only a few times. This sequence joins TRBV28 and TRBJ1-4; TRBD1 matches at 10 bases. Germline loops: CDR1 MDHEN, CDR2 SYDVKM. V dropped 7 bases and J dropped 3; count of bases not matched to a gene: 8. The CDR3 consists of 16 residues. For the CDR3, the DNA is TGTGCCAGCACTGCGGACAGGGGGAACTCTAATGAAAAACTGTTTTTT. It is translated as CASTADRGNSNEKLFF.

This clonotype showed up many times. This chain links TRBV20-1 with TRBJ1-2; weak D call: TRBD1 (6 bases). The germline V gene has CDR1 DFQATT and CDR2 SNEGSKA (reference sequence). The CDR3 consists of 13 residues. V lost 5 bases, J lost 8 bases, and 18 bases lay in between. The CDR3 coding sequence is TGCAGTGCTCGTCCCAGGGGACCGATGGGCTACACCTTC. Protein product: CSARPRGPMGYTF.

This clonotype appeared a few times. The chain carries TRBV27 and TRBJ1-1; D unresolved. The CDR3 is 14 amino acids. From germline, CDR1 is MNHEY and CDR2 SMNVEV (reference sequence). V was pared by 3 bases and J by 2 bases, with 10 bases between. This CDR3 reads CASSFGWRNTEAFF. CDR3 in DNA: TGTGCCAGCAGTTTTGGGTGGCGAAACACTGAAGCTTTCTTT.

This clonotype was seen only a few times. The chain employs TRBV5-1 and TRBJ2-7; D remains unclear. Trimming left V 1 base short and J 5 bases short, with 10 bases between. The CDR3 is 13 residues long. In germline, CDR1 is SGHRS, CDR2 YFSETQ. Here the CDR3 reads CASSLPQMDEQYF. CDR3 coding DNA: TGCGCCAGCAGCTTGCCCCAGATGGACGAGCAGTACTTC.

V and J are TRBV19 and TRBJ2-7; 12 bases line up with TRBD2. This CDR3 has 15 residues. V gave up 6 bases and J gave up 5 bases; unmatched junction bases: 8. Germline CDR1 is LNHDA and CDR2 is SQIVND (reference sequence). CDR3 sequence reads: CASRPTSGSSDEQYF. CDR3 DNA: TGTGCCAGTAGGCCGACTAGCGGGAGTTCCGACGAGCAGTACTTC.

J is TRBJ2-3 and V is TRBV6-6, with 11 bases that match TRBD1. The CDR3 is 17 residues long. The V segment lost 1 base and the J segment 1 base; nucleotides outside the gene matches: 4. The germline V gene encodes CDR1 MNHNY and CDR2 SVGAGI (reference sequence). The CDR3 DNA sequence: TGTGCCAGCAGTTACTTCCGGGACAGGGGGGGCACAGATACGCAGTATTTT. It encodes CASSYFRDRGGTDTQYF.

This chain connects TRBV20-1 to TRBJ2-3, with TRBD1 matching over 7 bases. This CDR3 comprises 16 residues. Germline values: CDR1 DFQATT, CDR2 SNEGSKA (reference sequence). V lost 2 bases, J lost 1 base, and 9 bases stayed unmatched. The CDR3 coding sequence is TGCAGTGCTAGAAAGGGGGCAGGGCGGGGCACAGATACGCAGTATTTT. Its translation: CSARKGAGRGTDTQYF.

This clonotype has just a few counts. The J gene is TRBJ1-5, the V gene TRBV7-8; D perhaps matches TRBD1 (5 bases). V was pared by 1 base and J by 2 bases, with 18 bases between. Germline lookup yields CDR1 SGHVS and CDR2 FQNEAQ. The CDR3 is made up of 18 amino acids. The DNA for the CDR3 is TGTGCCAGCAGCTTAGAACGGGTGCTTCGGGGCGGCAATCAGCCCCAGCATTTT. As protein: CASSLERVLRGGNQPQHF.